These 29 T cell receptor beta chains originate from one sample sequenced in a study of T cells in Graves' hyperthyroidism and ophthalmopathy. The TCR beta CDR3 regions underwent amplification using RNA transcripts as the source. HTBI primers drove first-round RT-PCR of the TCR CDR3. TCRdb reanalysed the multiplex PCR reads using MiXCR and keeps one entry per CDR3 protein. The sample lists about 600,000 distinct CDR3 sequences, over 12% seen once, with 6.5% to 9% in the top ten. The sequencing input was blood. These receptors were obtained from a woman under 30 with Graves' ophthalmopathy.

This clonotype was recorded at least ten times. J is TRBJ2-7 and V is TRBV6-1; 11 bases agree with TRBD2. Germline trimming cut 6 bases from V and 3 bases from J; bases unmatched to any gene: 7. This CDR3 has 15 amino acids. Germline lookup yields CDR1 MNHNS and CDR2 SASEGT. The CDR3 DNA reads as TGTGCCAGCAGCGTTAGCGGGAGGGCCGGCTACGAGCAGTACTTC. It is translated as CASSVSGRAGYEQYF.

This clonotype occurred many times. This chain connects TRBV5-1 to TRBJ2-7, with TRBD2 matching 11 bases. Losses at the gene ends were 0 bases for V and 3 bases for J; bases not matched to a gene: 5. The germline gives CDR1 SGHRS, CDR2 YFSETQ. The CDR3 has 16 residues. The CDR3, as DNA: TGCGCCAGCAGCTTGGAGGGCGGACTAGCGGGCTACGAGCAGTACTTC. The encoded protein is CASSLEGGLAGYEQYF. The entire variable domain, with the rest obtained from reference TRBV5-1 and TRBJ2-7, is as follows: KAGVTQTPRYLIKTRGQQVTLSCSPISGHRSVSWYQQTPGQGLQFLFEYFSETQRNKGNFPGRFSGRQFSNSRSEMNVSTLELGDSALYLCASSLEGGLAGYEQYFGPGTRLTVT.

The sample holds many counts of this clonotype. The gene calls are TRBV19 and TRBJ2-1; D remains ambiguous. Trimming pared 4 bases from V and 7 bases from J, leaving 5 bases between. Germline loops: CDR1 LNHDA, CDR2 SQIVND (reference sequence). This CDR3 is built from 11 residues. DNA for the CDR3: TGTGCCAGTAGTAAGGTGAATGAGCAGTTCTTC. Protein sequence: CASSKVNEQFF. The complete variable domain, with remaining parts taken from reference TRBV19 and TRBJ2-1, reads DGGITQSPKYLFRKEGQNVTLSCEQNLNHDAMYWYRQDPGQGLRLIYYSQIVNDFQKGDIAEGYSVSREKKESFPLTVTSAQKNPTAFYLCASSKVNEQFFGPGTRLTVL.

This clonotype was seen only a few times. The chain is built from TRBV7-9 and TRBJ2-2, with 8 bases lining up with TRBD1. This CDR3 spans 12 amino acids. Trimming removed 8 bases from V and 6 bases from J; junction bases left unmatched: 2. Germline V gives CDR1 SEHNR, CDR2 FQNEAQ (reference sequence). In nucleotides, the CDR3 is TGTGCCAGCGAACAGGGGGCCGGGGAGCTGTTTTTT. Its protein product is CASEQGAGELFF.

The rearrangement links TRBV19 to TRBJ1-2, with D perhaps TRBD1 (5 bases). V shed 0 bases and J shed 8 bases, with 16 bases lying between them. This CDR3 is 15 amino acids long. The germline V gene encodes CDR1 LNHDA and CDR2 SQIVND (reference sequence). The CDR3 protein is CASSIEQTGAGGYTF. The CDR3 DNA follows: TGTGCCAGTAGTATAGAACAAACAGGAGCGGGGGGCTACACCTTC.

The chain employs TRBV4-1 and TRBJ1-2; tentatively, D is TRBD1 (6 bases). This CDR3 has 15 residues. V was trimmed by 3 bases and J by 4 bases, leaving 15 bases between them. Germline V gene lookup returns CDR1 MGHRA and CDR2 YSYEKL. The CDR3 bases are TGCGCCAGCAGCCACTTCGTTACAGGGACCTATGGCTACACCTTC. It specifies CASSHFVTGTYGYTF.

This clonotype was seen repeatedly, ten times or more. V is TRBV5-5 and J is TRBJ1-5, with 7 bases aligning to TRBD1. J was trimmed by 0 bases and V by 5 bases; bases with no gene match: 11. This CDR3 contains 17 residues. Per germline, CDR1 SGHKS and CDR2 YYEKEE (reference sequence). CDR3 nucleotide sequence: TGTGCCAGCAGTAGTGCCGGGACAGTATATAGCAATCAGCCCCAGCATTTT. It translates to CASSSAGTVYSNQPQHF.

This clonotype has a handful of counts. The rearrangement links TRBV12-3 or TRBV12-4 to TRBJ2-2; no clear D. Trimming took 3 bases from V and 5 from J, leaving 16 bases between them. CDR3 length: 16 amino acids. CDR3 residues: CASSFGRGMGTGELFF. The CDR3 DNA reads TGTGCCAGCAGTTTCGGTCGTGGTATGGGGACCGGGGAGCTGTTTTTT.

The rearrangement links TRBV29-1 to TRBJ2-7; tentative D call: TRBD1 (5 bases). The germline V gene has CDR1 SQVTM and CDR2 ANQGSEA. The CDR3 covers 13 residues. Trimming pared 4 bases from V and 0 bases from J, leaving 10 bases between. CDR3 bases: TGCAGCGTTGCACAGGTCCCCTCCTACGAGCAGTACTTC. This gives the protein CSVAQVPSYEQYF.

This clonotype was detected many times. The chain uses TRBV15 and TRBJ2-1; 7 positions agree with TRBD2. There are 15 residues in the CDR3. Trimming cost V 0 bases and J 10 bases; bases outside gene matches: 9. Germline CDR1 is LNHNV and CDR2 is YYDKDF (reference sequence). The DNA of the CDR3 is TGTGCCACCAGCAGAGATCGAGTCGTGGGAGGGGAGCAGTTCTTC. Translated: CATSRDRVVGGEQFF. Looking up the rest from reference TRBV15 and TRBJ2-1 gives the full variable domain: DAMVIQNPRYQVTQFGKPVTLSCSQTLNHNVMYWYQQKSSQAPKLLFHYYDKDFNNEADTPDNFQSRRPNTSFCFLDIRSPGLGDTAMYLCATSRDRVVGGEQFFGPGTRLTVL.

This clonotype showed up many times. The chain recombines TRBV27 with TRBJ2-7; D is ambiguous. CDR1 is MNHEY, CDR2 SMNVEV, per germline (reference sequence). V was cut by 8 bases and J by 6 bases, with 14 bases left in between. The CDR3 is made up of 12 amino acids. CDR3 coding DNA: TGTGCCAGCGGACGTCTGGCCTCCGAGCAGTACTTC. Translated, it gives CASGRLASEQYF.

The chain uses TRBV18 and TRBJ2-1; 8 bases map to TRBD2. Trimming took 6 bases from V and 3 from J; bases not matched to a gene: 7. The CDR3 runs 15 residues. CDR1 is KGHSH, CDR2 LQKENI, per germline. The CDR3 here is CASSSRTSFYNEQFF. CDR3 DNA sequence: TGTGCCAGCTCTAGCAGGACTAGCTTCTACAATGAGCAGTTCTTC.

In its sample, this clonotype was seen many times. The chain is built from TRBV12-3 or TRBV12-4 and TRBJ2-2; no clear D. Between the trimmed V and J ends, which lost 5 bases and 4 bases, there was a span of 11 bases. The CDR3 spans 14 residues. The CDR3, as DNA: TGTGCCAGCAGTCCAGGCGGCCCCACCGGGGAGCTGTTTTTT. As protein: CASSPGGPTGELFF.

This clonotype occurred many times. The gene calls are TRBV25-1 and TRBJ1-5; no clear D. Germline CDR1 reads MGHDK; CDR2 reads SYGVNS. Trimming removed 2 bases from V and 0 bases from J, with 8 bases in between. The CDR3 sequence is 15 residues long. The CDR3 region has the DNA TGTGCCAGCAGTGAACGCGGGATTAGCAATCAGCCCCAGCATTTT. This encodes CASSERGISNQPQHF.

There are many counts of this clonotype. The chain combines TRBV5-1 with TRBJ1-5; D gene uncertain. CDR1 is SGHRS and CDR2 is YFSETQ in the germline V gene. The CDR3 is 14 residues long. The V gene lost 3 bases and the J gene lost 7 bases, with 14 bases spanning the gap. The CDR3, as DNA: TGCGCCAGCAGCTCCCTGGGAGGGCGACAGCCCCAGCATTTT. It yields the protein CASSSLGGRQPQHF.

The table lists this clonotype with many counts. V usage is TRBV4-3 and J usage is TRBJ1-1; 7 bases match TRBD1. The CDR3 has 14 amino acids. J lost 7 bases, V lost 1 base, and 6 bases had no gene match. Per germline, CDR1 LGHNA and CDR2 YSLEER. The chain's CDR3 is CASSQGRAGGEAFF. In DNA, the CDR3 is TGCGCCAGCAGCCAAGGGAGGGCAGGGGGTGAAGCTTTCTTT.

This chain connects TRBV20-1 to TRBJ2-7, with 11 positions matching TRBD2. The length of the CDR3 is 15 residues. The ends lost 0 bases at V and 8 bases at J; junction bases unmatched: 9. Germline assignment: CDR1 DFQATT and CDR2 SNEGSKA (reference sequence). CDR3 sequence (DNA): TGCAGTGCTAGAGATGGGACTAGCGGTACCAACAAGCAGTACTTC. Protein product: CSARDGTSGTNKQYF.

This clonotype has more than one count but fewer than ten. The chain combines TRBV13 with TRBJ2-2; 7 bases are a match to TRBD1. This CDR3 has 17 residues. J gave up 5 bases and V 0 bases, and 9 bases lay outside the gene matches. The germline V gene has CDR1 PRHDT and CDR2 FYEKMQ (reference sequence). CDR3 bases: TGTGCCAGCAGCTTAGGGTCCCCAGGGGGATCGACCGGGGAGCTGTTTTTT. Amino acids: CASSLGSPGGSTGELFF.

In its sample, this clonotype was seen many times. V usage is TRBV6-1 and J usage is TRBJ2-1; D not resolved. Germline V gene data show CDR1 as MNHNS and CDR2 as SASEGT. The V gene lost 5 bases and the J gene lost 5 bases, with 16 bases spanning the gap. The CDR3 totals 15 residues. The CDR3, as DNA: TGTGCCAGCAGTCAAGGGTGGAGTCCCCACAATGAGCAGTTCTTC. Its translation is CASSQGWSPHNEQFF.

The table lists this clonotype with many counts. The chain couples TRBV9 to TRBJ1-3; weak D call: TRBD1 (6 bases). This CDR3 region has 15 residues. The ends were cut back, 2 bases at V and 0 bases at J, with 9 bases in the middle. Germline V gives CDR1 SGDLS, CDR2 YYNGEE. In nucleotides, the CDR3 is TGTGCCAGCAGCGTTGGGGGCCACTCTGGAAACACCATATATTTT. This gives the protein CASSVGGHSGNTIYF.

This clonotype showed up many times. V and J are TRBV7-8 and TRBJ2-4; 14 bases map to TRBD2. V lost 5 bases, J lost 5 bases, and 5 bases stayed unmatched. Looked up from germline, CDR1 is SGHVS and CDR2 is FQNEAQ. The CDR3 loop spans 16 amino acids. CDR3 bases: TGTGCCAGCAGCCCCCCGGGACTAGCGGGGGAAAACATTCAGTACTTC. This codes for CASSPPGLAGENIQYF.

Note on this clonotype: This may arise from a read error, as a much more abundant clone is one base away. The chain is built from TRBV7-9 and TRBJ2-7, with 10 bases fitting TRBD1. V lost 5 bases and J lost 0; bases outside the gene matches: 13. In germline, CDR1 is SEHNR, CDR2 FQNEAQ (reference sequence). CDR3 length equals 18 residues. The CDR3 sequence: CASSPRGQGPLSSYEQYF. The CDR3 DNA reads TGTGCCAGCAGCCCGAGGGGACAGGGGCCTCTTAGCTCCTACGAGCAGTACTTC.

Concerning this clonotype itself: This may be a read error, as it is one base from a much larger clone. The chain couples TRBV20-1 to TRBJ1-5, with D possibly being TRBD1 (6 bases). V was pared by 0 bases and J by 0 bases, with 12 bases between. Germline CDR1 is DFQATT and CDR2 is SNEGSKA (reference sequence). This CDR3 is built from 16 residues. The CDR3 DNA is TGCAGTGCTAGAGAGGGACATGGGTATAGCAATCAGCCCCAGCATTTT. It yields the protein CSAREGHGYSNQPQHF.

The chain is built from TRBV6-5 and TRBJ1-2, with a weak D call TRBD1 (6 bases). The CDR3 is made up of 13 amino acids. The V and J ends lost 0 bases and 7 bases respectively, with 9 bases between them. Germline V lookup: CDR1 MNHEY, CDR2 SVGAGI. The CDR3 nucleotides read TGTGCCAGCAGTTACTCAGGGGGTGGTGGCTACACCTTC. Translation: CASSYSGGGGYTF.

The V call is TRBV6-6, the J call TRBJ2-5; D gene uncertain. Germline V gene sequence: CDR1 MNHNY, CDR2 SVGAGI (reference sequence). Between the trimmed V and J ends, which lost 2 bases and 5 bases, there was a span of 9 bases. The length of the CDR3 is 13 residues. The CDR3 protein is CASSYRSGETQYF. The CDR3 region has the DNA TGTGCCAGCAGTTACCGCAGTGGGGAGACCCAGTACTTC.

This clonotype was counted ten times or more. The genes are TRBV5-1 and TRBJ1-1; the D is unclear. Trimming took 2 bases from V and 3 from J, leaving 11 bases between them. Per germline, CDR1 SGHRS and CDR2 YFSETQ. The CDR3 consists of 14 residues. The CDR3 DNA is TGCGCCAGCAGCTTACTAGGCACTGACACTGAAGCTTTCTTT. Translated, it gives CASSLLGTDTEAFF.

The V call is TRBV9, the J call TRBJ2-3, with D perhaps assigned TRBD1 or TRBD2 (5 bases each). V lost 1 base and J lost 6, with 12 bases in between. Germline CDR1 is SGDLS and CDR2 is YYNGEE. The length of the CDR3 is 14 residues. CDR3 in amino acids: CASSVSGTVDTQYF. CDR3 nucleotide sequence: TGTGCCAGCAGCGTATCCGGGACGGTGGATACGCAGTATTTT.

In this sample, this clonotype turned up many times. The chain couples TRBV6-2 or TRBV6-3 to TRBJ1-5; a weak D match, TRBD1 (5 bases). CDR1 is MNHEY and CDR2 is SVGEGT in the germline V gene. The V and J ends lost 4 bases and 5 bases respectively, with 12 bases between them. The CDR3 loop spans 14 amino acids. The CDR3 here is CASSFAGNYQPQHF. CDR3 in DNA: TGTGCCAGCAGTTTTGCAGGGAATTATCAGCCCCAGCATTTT.

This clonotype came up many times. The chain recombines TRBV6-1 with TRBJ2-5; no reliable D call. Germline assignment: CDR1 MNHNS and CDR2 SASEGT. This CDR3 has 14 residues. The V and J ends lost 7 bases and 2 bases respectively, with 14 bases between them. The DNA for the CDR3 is TGTGCCAGCACCCGCGGTTCAGCTCAAGAGACCCAGTACTTC. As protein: CASTRGSAQETQYF.